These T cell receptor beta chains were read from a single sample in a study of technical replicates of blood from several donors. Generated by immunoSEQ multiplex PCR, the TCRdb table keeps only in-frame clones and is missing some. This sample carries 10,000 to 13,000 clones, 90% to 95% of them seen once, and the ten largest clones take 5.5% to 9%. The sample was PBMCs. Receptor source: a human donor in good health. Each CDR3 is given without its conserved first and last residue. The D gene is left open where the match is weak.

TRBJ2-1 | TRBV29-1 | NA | SVEDLGQNEQF
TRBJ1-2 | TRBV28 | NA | ASSLEGAGGYT
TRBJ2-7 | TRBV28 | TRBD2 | ASSLGTSEPYEQY
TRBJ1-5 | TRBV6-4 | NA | ASSDSLLSFPQH
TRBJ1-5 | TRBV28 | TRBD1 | ASSFNRGLGNSNQPQH
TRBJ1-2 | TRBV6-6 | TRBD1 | ASSLQGDYGYT
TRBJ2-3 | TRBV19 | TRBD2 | ASSIVLAGEMGTQY
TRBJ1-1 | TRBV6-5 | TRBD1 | ASSPPGTGNMA
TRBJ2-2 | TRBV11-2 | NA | ASSLGLPNTGELF
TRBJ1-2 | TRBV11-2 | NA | ASSPLDSFLGYT
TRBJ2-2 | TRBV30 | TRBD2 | AWGPGLSNTGELF
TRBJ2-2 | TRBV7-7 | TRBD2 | ASSVSGISTGELF
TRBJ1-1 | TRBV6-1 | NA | ASSVGPAGNTEAF
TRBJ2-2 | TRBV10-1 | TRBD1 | ASRDSNTGELF
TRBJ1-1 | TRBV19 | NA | ASTKLQGWNTEAF
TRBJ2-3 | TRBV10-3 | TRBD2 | AISETSGLTDTQY
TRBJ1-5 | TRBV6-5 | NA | ASRRTQGGNQPQH
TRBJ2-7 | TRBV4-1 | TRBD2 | ASTLGLAGTLY
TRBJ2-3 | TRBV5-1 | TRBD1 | ASSTGQFTDTQY
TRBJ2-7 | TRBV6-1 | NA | ASIGPSVRDEQY
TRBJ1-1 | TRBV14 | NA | ASSPQWNTEAF
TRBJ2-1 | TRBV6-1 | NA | ASSETGGDPYNEQF
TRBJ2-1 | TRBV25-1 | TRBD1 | ASRGVTGVYNEQF
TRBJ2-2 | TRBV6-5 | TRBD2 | ASSYSGGEELF
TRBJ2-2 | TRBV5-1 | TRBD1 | ASKGQGDTGELF
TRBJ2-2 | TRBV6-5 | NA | ASRPQRGTGELF